A single sample gave rise to the 9 T cell receptor beta chains below, sequenced in a study of blood T cell repertoires in COVID-19. TCRdb's table, derived via immunoSEQ multiplex PCR, lists solely in-frame clones and lacks some. The repertoire holds about 430,000 clones, with around nine tenths as singletons. Specimen: PBMCs or T cells enriched from blood (not recorded which). These receptors were obtained from a woman in her late teens or twenties who had been exposed to COVID-19.

Here the CDR3 reads CASSPTGTVNQPQHF. CDR3 coding DNA: TGTGCCAGCTCACCTACCGGGACAGTCAATCAGCCCCAGCATTTT. The chain combines TRBV18 with TRBJ1-5; TRBD1 matches at 7 bases. CDR1 and CDR2 (germline): KGHSH, LQKENI. The CDR3 covers 15 residues. Trimming cost V 3 bases and J 3 bases; bases outside gene matches: 5.

The gene calls are TRBV13 and TRBJ1-2; 9 bases are a match to TRBD1. Germline V gene lookup returns CDR1 PRHDT and CDR2 FYEKMQ (reference sequence). V trimming: 4 bases; J trimming: 6 bases; junction bases outside the gene matches: 3. This CDR3 has 13 residues. As DNA, the CDR3 is TGTGCCAGCAGCTCGGGACAGGGAAATGGCTACACCTTC. Amino acids: CASSSGQGNGYTF.

The sample holds one count of this clone. One end of the junction varies from germline; a read error may be responsible. V is TRBV18 and J is TRBJ1-5; 7 bases map to TRBD1. The CDR3 totals 13 residues. Germline V gene sequence: CDR1 KGHSH, CDR2 LQKENI. The CDR3 sequence is CASAPGQPMLQHF. The CDR3 DNA sequence: TGTGCCAGCGCACCGGGACAGCCCATGCTCCAGCATTTT.

The rearrangement joins TRBV18 to TRBJ2-2; TRBD2 aligns across 9 bases. The germline gives CDR1 KGHSH, CDR2 LQKENI. The CDR3 totals 16 residues. V lost 6 bases and J lost 6; bases outside the gene matches: 11. The DNA of the CDR3 is TGTGCCAGCTCCCATCTTAGCGGGAGTACGCCCGGGGAGCTGTTTTTT. Amino acids: CASSHLSGSTPGELFF. Full variable domain (remainder filled in from reference TRBV18 and TRBJ2-2): NAGVMQNPRHLVRRRGQEARLRCSPMKGHSHVYWYRQLPEEGLKFMVYLQKENIIDESGMPKERFSAEFPKEGPSILRIQQVVRGDSAAYFCASSHLSGSTPGELFFGEGSRLTVL.

The V and J genes are TRBV25-1 and TRBJ1-2; 9 bases agree with TRBD1. Germline V gene lookup returns CDR1 MGHDK and CDR2 SYGVNS. CDR3 length: 13 amino acids. V was clipped by 6 bases and J by 6 bases; unmatched bases: 5. CDR3 region: CASSRQGVNGYTF. CDR3 bases: TGTGCCAGCAGCAGACAGGGGGTTAATGGCTACACCTTC.

The J gene is TRBJ1-1, the V gene TRBV6-5, with D uncertain. Germline assignment: CDR1 MNHEY and CDR2 SVGAGI. This CDR3 is 12 amino acids long. The V and J ends lost 6 bases and 9 bases respectively, with 14 bases between them. For the CDR3, the DNA is TGTGCCAGCAGCAGCGCAGAAAACCAAGCTTTCTTT. It translates to CASSSAENQAFF.

The V call is TRBV27, the J call TRBJ2-7; TRBD1 matches 9 bases. Germline V gene lookup returns CDR1 MNHEY and CDR2 SMNVEV (reference sequence). The CDR3 contains 15 residues. The J segment lost 3 bases and the V segment lost 5 bases, leaving 8 bases of the junction unmatched. DNA for the CDR3: TGTGCCAGCAGTCCAAGGACAGGGGTTGGCTACGAGCAGTACTTC. It yields the protein CASSPRTGVGYEQYF.

The CDR3 DNA reads TGCGCCAGCAGCTTGGGAGACAGAGCACAAGAGACCCAGTACTTC. This codes for CASSLGDRAQETQYF. This chain joins TRBV5-1 and TRBJ2-5; a weak D match, TRBD1 (5 bases). The CDR3 is 15 amino acids. Looked up from germline, CDR1 is SGHRS and CDR2 is YFSETQ. Deletions cut 0 bases from V and 2 bases from J, with 11 bases between. Together with reference TRBV5-1 and TRBJ2-5, the CDR3 gives the full variable domain: KAGVTQTPRYLIKTRGQQVTLSCSPISGHRSVSWYQQTPGQGLQFLFEYFSETQRNKGNFPGRFSGRQFSNSRSEMNVSTLELGDSALYLCASSLGDRAQETQYFGPGTRLLVL.

This chain links TRBV6-5 with TRBJ2-3, with 10 bases aligning to TRBD2. V shed 6 bases and J 5 bases; nucleotides not matched to a gene: 8. CDR1 MNHEY and CDR2 SVGAGI come from the germline V gene. The CDR3 extends over 15 amino acids. For the CDR3, the DNA is TGTGCCAGCAGCGGAGCGGGGGGGGTTTTAGATACGCAGTATTTT. This sequence encodes CASSGAGGVLDTQYF.